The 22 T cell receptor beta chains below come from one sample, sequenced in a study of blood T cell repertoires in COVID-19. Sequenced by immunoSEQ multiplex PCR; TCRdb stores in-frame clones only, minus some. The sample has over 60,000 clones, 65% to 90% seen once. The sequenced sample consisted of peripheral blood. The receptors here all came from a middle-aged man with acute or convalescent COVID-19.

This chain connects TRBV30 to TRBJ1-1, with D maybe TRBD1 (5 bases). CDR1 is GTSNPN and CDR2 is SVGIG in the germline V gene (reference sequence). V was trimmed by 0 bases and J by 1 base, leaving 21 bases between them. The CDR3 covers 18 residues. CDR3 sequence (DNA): TGTGCCTGGAGTGTACTTTCGTGGCGGGGGACTACGAACACTGAAGCTTTCTTT. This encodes CAWSVLSWRGTTNTEAFF.

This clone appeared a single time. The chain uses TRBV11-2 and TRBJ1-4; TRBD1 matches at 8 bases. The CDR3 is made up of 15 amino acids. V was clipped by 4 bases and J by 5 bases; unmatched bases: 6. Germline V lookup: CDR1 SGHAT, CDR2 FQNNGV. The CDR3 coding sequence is TGTGCCAGCAGCTCTCAGGGGGCGTTCAATGAAAAACTGTTTTTT. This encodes CASSSQGAFNEKLFF.

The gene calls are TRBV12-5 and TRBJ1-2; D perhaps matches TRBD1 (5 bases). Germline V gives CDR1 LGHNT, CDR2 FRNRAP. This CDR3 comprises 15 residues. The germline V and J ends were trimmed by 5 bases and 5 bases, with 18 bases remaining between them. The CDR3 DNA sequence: TGTGCTAGTGGTCCTGACACCGGGACTCCGTATGGCTACACCTTC. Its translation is CASGPDTGTPYGYTF.

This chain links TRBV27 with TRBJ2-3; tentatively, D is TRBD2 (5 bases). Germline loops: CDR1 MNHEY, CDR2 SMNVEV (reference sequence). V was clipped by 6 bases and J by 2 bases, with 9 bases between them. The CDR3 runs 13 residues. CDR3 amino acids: CASRSGTTDTQYF. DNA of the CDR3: TGTGCCAGCAGAAGCGGAACCACAGATACGCAGTATTTT.

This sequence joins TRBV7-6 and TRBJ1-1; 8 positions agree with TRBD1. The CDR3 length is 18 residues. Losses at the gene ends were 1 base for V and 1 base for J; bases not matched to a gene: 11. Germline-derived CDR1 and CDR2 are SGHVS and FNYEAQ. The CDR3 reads CASSLGGRGRVSNTEAFF. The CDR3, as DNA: TGTGCCAGCAGCTTAGGAGGCAGGGGGCGGGTTTCGAACACTGAAGCTTTCTTT.

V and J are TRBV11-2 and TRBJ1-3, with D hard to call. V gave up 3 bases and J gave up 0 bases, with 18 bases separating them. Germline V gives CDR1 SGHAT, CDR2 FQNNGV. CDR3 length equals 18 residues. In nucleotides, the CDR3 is TGTGCCAGCAGCTTTCTCCTCCCGAGCCCGAGCTCTGGAAACACCATATATTTT. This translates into CASSFLLPSPSSGNTIYF.

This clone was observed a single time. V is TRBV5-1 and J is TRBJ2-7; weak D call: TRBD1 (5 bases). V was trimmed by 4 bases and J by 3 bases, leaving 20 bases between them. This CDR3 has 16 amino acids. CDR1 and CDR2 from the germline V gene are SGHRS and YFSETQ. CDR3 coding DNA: TGCGCCAGCAGCCAAACGGTGGGCAGGGCTAGCTACGAGCAGTACTTC. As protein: CASSQTVGRASYEQYF.

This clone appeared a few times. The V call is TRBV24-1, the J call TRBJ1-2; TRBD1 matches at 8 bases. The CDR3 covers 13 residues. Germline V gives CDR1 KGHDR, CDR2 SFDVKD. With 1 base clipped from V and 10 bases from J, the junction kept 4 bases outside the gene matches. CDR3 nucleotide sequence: TGTGCCACCAGTGATTTAGTGGACAGGGTCTACACCTTC. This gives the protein CATSDLVDRVYTF.

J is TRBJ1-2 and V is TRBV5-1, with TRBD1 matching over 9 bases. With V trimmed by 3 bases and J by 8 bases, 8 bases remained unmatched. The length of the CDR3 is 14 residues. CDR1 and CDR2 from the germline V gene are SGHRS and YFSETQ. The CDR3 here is CASSSTGGEQGYTF. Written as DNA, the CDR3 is TGCGCCAGCAGCTCAACAGGGGGCGAGCAGGGCTACACCTTC.

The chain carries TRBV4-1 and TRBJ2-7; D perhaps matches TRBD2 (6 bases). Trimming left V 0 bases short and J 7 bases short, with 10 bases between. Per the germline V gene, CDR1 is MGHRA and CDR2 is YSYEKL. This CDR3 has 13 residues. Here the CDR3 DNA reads TGCGCCAGCAGCCAAGACCTAGCGTGGGAGCAGTACTTC. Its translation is CASSQDLAWEQYF.

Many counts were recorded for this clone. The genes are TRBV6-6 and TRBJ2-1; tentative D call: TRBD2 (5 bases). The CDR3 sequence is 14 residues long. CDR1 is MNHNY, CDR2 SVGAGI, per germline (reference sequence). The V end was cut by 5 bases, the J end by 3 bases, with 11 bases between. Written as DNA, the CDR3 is TGTGCCAGCAGTCTTTCGGGGTTCTACAATGAGCAGTTCTTC. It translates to CASSLSGFYNEQFF.

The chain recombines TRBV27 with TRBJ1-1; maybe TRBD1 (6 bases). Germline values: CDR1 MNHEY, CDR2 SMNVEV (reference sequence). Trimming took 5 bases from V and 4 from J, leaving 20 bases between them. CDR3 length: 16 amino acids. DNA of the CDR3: TGTGCCAGCAGTCTCATGGGCACAGGGAAGGCCACTGAAGCTTTCTTT. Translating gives CASSLMGTGKATEAFF.

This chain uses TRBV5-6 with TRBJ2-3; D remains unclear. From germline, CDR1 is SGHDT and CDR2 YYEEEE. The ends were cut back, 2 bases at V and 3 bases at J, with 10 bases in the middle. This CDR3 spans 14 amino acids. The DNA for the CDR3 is TGTGCCAGCAGCTTTGCTACCGGGACAGATACGCAGTATTTT. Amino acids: CASSFATGTDTQYF.

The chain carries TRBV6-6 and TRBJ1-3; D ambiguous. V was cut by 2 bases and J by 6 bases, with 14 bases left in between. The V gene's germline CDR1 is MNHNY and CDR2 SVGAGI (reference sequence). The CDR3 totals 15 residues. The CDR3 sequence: CASSYGRPGENTIYF. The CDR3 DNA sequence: TGTGCCAGCAGTTACGGCCGGCCGGGTGAAAACACCATATATTTT.

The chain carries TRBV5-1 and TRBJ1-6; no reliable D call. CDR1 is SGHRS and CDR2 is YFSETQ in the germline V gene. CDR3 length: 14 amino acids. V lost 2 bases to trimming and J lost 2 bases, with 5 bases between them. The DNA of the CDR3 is TGCGCCAGCAGCTTCGGGGCCTATAATTCACCCCTCCACTTT. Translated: CASSFGAYNSPLHF.

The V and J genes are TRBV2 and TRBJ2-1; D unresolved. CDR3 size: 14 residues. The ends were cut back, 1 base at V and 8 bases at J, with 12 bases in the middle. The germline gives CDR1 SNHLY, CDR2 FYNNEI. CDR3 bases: TGTGCCAGCAGTGAAGATCTTGCACTCGATGAGCAGTTCTTC. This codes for CASSEDLALDEQFF.

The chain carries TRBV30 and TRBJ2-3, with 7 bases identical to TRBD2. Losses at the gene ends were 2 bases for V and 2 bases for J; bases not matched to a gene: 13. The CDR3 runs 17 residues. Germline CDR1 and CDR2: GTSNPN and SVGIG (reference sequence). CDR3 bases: TGTGCCTGGAGTACGCGACTAGTGGCGGGGGTCACAGATACGCAGTATTTT. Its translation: CAWSTRLVAGVTDTQYF.

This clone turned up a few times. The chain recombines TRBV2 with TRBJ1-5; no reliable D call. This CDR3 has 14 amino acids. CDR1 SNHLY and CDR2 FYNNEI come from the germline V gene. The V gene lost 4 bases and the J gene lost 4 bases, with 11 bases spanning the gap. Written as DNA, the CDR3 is TGTGCCAGCAGTGCATACAGCCAAAATCAGCCCCAGCATTTT. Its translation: CASSAYSQNQPQHF.

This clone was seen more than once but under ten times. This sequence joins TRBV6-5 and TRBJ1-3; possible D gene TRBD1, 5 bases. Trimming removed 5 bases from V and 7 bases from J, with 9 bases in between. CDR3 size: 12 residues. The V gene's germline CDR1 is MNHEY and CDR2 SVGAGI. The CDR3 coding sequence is TGTGCCAGCAGTACCGGGGGGAACACCATATATTTT. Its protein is CASSTGGNTIYF.

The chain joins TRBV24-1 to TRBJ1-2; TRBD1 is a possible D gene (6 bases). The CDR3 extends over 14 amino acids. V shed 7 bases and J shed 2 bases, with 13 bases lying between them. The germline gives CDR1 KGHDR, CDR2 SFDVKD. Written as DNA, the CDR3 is TGTGCCACCAGCCAGACAGGCATCAACTATGGCTACACCTTC. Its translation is CATSQTGINYGYTF.

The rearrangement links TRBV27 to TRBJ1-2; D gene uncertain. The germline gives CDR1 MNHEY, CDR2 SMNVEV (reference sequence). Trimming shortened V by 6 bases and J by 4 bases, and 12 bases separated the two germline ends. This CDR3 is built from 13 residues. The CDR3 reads CASRPTGSYGYTF. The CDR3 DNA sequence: TGTGCCAGCAGGCCCACGGGGTCCTATGGCTACACCTTC.

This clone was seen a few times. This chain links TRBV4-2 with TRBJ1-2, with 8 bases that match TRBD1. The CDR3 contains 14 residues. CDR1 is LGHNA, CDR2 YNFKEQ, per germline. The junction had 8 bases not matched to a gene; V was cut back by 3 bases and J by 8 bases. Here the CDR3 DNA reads TGTGCCAGCAGCCAGGAAGACAGGGGTGGCGGCTACACCTTC. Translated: CASSQEDRGGGYTF.